This paragraph reports one TCR beta chain. This may come from a read error, since a much larger clone is one base off. The sample originates from a study of CD8+CD57+ T cells in acquired aplastic anemia. V lost 0 bases, J lost 9 bases, and 21 bases lay in between. The CDR3 spans 17 residues. CDR1 and CDR2 (germline): SGHTA, FQGNSA. Using genomic DNA as the template, TCR beta VDJ and CDR3 profiling was carried out. TCRdb called the reads again in MiXCR, with one record for every CDR3 protein. The sample includes tens of thousands of distinct CDR3 sequences, under 50% of them seen just once. The V call is TRBV7-2, the J call TRBJ2-1; TRBD2 is a possible D gene (6 bases). The sequence was collected from a human donor in good health, serving as a control. The sequenced sample was sorted CD4+, CD8+, or CD8+CD57+ T cells (not recorded which) from PBMCs. In DNA, the CDR3 is TGTGCCAGCAGCTTAGCGTTGCGGGAAGCTTTAAGGGGTGAGCAGTTCTTC. It specifies CASSLALREALRGEQFF.